This entry lists 22 T cell receptor beta chains sequenced from one sample in a study of a mutant IDH1 vaccine in newly diagnosed glioma. These receptors lack a known antigen. Time point noted: week 5, during vaccination. The study gave 300 ug of mutant IDH1 20-mer peptide per vaccine dose, with topical imiquimod. Repertoires were generated with immunoSEQ multiplex PCR, while TCRdb's copy carries only in-frame clones and drops some. The table shows around 35,000 clones, with roughly 80% occurring only once. Sequencing used PBMCs, obtained from a glioma patient whose treatment included an IDH1 peptide vaccine. These receptors came from a man in his thirties or forties with glioma.

This chain uses TRBV4-3 with TRBJ1-6; D is uncertain. The CDR3 runs 16 residues. V was pared by 0 bases and J by 9 bases, with 15 bases between. The germline V gene encodes CDR1 LGHNA and CDR2 YSLEER. CDR3 amino acids: CASSQEDGPRSSPLHF. The CDR3 DNA reads as TGCGCCAGCAGCCAAGAGGACGGGCCCCGATCTTCACCCCTCCACTTT.

This clone was detected once. The chain links TRBV9 to TRBJ2-5; 13 bases are a match to TRBD2. Germline CDR1 reads SGDLS; CDR2 reads YYNGEE. The CDR3 runs to 16 residues. Trimming at V came to 4 bases and at J to 5 bases, leaving 8 bases not matched to a gene. The CDR3 sequence is CASSKRLAGGRETQYF. The CDR3, as DNA: TGTGCCAGCAGCAAACGACTAGCGGGAGGTCGGGAGACCCAGTACTTC.

This clone ranks as large. This chain connects TRBV5-4 to TRBJ1-1; D not resolved. Germline loops: CDR1 SGHNT, CDR2 YYREEE (reference sequence). This CDR3 has 13 residues. The V and J ends lost 4 bases and 4 bases respectively, with 11 bases between them. The CDR3 sequence: CASSAQRGTEAFF. The CDR3 nucleotides are TGTGCCAGCAGCGCGCAACGGGGCACTGAAGCTTTCTTT.

This chain links TRBV7-2 with TRBJ2-3; possible D gene TRBD1, 5 bases. Between the trimmed V and J ends, which lost 2 bases and 2 bases, there was a span of 8 bases. The CDR3 is 14 residues long. Germline loops: CDR1 SGHTA, CDR2 FQGNSA. Written as DNA, the CDR3 is TGTGCCAGCAGCTTACTGGACAACACAGATACGCAGTATTTT. Translation: CASSLLDNTDTQYF.

This chain links TRBV6-5 with TRBJ2-6, with no clear D. This CDR3 is built from 13 residues. V was trimmed by 6 bases and J by 0 bases, leaving 3 bases between them. Germline-derived CDR1 and CDR2 are MNHEY and SVGAGI. The chain's CDR3 is CASRSSGANVLTF. In nucleotides, the CDR3 is TGTGCCAGCAGGAGCTCTGGGGCCAACGTCCTGACTTTC.

This clone came up once. The chain combines TRBV30 with TRBJ2-3, with 10 nucleotides matching TRBD2. The junction had 6 bases not matched to a gene; V was cut back by 5 bases and J by 4 bases. Germline loops: CDR1 GTSNPN, CDR2 SVGIG (reference sequence). The CDR3 extends over 14 amino acids. In DNA, the CDR3 is TGTGCCTGGGCTCCGGGACTAGCGCCAGATACGCAGTATTTT. Translation gives CAWAPGLAPDTQYF.

Only one count was recorded for this clone. The J gene is TRBJ2-3, the V gene TRBV5-1, with D perhaps matching TRBD1 (5 bases). With 0 bases removed from V and 0 bases from J, the gap between germline ends came to 11 bases. The length of the CDR3 is 16 residues. The germline gives CDR1 SGHRS, CDR2 YFSETQ. The CDR3 reads CASSLVGVPSTDTQYF. The CDR3 bases are TGCGCCAGCAGCTTGGTAGGGGTTCCTAGCACAGATACGCAGTATTTT.

CDR3 sequence reads: CASSLYLAGIVEQYF. The CDR3 DNA is TGTGCCAGCAGTTTATATTTGGCGGGAATTGTCGAGCAGTACTTC. The rearrangement links TRBV28 to TRBJ2-7; TRBD2 might be the D (6 bases). The V gene's germline CDR1 is MDHEN and CDR2 SYDVKM. V lost 1 base and J 6 bases, leaving 16 bases between the germline ends. CDR3 size: 15 residues.

This clone was seen a single time. The chain combines TRBV6-1 with TRBJ2-1; D call uncertain. Germline V gene sequence: CDR1 MNHNS, CDR2 SASEGT. CDR3 length: 15 residues. V lost 5 bases and J lost 0, with 11 bases in between. CDR3 coding DNA: TGTGCCAGCAGTCTTCAGGCTGGCTCCTACAATGAGCAGTTCTTC. Residues: CASSLQAGSYNEQFF.

The chain combines TRBV9 with TRBJ2-7, with a possible D match to TRBD2 (6 bases). V lost 0 bases and J lost 6, with 10 bases in between. In germline, CDR1 is SGDLS, CDR2 YYNGEE. The CDR3 is made up of 13 amino acids. The CDR3 spells CASSVGAGREQYF. The CDR3 DNA sequence: TGTGCCAGCAGCGTAGGGGCGGGACGCGAGCAGTACTTC. The full variable domain, in which reference TRBV9 and TRBJ2-7 provide the parts outside the CDR3, is DSGVTQTPKHLITATGQRVTLRCSPRSGDLSVYWYQQSLDQGLQFLIQYYNGEERAKGNILERFSAQQFPDLHSELNLSSLELGDSALYFCASSVGAGREQYFGPGTRLTVT.

In its sample, this clone was seen a few times. V gene TRBV28 combines with J gene TRBJ1-5, with D uncertain. The germline V and J ends were trimmed by 8 bases and 5 bases, with 4 bases remaining between them. CDR3 size: 10 residues. CDR1 and CDR2 (germline): MDHEN, SYDVKM. The CDR3 nucleotides read TGTGCCAGCGGTCATCAGCCCCAGCATTTT. Translation: CASGHQPQHF.

This clone has just a few counts. This chain uses TRBV18 with TRBJ1-1; no definite D call. The CDR3 runs to 15 residues. The V end lost 2 bases, the J end lost 6 bases, and 16 bases lay between the germline ends. The germline CDR1 and CDR2 sequences are KGHSH and LQKENI. As DNA, the CDR3 is TGTGCCAGCTCACCATCTCCCGACCGGGGATCTGAAGCTTTCTTT. Translating it yields CASSPSPDRGSEAFF. Supplemented by reference TRBV18 and TRBJ1-1, the full variable domain reads NAGVMQNPRHLVRRRGQEARLRCSPMKGHSHVYWYRQLPEEGLKFMVYLQKENIIDESGMPKERFSAEFPKEGPSILRIQQVVRGDSAAYFCASSPSPDRGSEAFFGQGTRLTVV.

This clone was detected only a few times. The chain employs TRBV7-8 and TRBJ1-2; 8 bases are a match to TRBD1. Germline CDR1 SGHVS, CDR2 FQNEAQ. The CDR3 length is 14 residues. With 5 bases clipped from V and 6 bases from J, the junction kept 8 bases outside the gene matches. CDR3 residues: CASSPETGANGYTF. CDR3 DNA: TGTGCCAGCAGCCCCGAGACAGGGGCTAATGGCTACACCTTC.

The chain employs TRBV6-4 and TRBJ1-1, with 8 bases fitting TRBD1. V shed 5 bases and J 5 bases; nucleotides not matched to a gene: 16. The length of the CDR3 is 17 residues. The germline CDR1 and CDR2 sequences are MRHNA and SNTAGT. CDR3 region: CASSISPGTGSETEAFF. The CDR3 DNA reads as TGTGCCAGCAGTATAAGTCCCGGGACAGGTTCGGAAACTGAAGCTTTCTTT.

The chain carries TRBV30 and TRBJ2-7; 8 bases are shared with TRBD1. In germline, CDR1 is GTSNPN, CDR2 SVGIG (reference sequence). The CDR3 is 12 residues long. The V segment lost 4 bases and the J segment 4 bases; nucleotides outside the gene matches: 3. CDR3 residues: CAWNTGGYEQYF. The CDR3 DNA reads TGTGCCTGGAATACAGGGGGGTACGAGCAGTACTTC.

V usage is TRBV6-1 and J usage is TRBJ2-5; 12 bases agree with TRBD2. The CDR3 loop spans 14 amino acids. With 8 bases clipped from V and 4 bases from J, the junction kept 5 bases outside the gene matches. Germline V lookup: CDR1 MNHNS, CDR2 SASEGT. The CDR3 DNA sequence: TGTGCCAGCCTGCTAGCGGGGGGGGGAGAGACCCAGTACTTC. Its protein is CASLLAGGGETQYF.

The chain recombines TRBV5-4 with TRBJ2-5; 7 positions agree with TRBD2. The CDR3 has 16 residues. The V segment lost 0 bases and the J segment 4 bases; nucleotides outside the gene matches: 9. CDR1 is SGHNT and CDR2 is YYREEE in the germline V gene (reference sequence). The CDR3 nucleotides read TGTGCCAGCAGCTTGGCAGAGGGGCTAGCGGTAGAGACCCAGTACTTC. This translates into CASSLAEGLAVETQYF.

V is TRBV6-5 and J is TRBJ2-5, with D maybe TRBD2 (5 bases). CDR1 is MNHEY and CDR2 is SVGAGI in the germline V gene. The CDR3 has 16 amino acids. Trimming shortened V by 4 bases and J by 0 bases, and 15 bases separated the two germline ends. The CDR3 nucleotides read TGTGCCAGCAGTTCCGACGGACTGATGTACCAAGAGACCCAGTACTTC. It encodes CASSSDGLMYQETQYF.

A few counts support this clone. The chain links TRBV2 to TRBJ1-1, with TRBD1 as a possible D gene (5 bases). Between the trimmed V and J ends, which lost 5 bases and 7 bases, there was a span of 20 bases. CDR3 length equals 15 residues. The germline V gene has CDR1 SNHLY and CDR2 FYNNEI. The CDR3 sequence is CASSRRQSQTFEAFF. CDR3 bases: TGTGCCAGCAGTAGGAGACAGAGCCAGACATTTGAAGCTTTCTTT.

This clone was counted between two and nine times. The rearrangement uses TRBV27 and TRBJ2-7; D not certain. Trimming took off 5 bases at V and 2 bases at J, with 13 bases between the two ends. The CDR3 sequence is 14 residues long. Looked up from germline, CDR1 is MNHEY and CDR2 is SMNVEV (reference sequence). CDR3 residues: CASSPRTAPYEQYF. In DNA form, the CDR3 reads TGTGCCAGCAGTCCACGGACGGCTCCCTACGAGCAGTACTTC.

The chain employs TRBV27 and TRBJ2-5; D uncertain. CDR1 MNHEY and CDR2 SMNVEV come from the germline V gene (reference sequence). The CDR3 contains 13 residues. Trimming stripped 5 bases from V and 5 bases from J, with 12 bases between. The CDR3 loop is CASSTVVGETQYF. CDR3 coding DNA: TGTGCCAGCAGTACGGTCGTGGGGGAGACCCAGTACTTC.

The V call is TRBV14, the J call TRBJ2-2; no firm D call. Germline CDR1 is SGHDN and CDR2 is FVKESK. Trimming pared 1 base from V and 6 bases from J, leaving 0 bases between. This CDR3 contains 11 residues. The CDR3: CASSQAGELFF. CDR3 coding DNA: TGTGCCAGCAGCCAAGCCGGGGAGCTGTTTTTT.